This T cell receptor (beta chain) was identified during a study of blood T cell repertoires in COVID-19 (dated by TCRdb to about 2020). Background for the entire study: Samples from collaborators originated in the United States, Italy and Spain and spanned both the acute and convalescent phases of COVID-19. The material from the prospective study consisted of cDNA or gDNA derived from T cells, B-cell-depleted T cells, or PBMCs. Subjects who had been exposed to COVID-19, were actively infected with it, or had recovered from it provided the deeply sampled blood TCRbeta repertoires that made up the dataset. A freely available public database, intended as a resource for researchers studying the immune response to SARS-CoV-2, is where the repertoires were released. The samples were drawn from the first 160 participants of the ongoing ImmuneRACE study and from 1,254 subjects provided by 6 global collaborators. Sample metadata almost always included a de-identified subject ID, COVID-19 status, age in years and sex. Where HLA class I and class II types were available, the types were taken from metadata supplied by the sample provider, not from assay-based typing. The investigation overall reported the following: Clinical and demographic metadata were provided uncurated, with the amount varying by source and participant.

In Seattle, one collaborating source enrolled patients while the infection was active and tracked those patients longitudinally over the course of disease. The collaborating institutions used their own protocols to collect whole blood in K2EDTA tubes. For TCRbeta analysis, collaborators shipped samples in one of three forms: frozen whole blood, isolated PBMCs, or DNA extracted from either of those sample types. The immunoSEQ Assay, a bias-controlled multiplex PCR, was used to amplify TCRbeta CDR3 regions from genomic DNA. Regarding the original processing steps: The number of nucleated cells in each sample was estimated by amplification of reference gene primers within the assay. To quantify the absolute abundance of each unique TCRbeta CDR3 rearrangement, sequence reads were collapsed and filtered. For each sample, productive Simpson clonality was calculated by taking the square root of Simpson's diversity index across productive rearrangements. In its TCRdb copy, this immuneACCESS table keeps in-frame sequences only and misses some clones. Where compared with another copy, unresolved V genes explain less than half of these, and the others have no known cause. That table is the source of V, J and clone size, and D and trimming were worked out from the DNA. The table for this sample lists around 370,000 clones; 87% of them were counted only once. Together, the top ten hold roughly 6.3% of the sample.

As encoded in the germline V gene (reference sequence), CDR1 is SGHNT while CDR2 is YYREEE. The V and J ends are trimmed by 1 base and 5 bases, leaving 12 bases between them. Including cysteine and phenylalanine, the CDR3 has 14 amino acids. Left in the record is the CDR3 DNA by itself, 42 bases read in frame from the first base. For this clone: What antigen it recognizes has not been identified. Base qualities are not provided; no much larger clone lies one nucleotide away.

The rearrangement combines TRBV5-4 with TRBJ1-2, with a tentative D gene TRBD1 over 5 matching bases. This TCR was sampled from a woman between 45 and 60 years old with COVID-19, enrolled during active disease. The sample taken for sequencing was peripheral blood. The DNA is TGTGCCAGCAGCTTGCAACTAAAGGGGTATGGCTACACCTTC. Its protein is CASSLQLKGYGYTF.